This passage covers 25 T cell receptor beta chains from one sample sequenced in a study of Ad26.COV2.S vaccination and SARS-CoV-2 variants. Method: immunoSEQ multiplex PCR; TCRdb's copy keeps in-frame clones and lacks some. The sample has some 480,000 clones, 87% seen once; the top ten hold around 13%. Treatment reported: roughly 19 received Ad26.COV2.S at low or high dose, single or two shots; about 5 received placebo; per-sample allocation not given. Sample collection was performed on day 63 after the first vaccine or placebo injection. The sample here was peripheral blood, taken in a trial of Ad26.COV2.S vaccine versus placebo. The receptors were sampled from a person between 18 and 59 years old who received the Ad26.COV2.S COVID-19 vaccine or a placebo.

The chain has TRBV6-5 and TRBJ2-4, with D perhaps TRBD1 or TRBD2 (5 bases each). Germline values: CDR1 MNHEY, CDR2 SVGAGI. The CDR3 has 12 amino acids. V was trimmed by 6 bases and J by 8 bases, leaving 11 bases between them. CDR3 protein: CASSSRGHIQYF. The CDR3 DNA reads TGTGCCAGCAGCTCACGGGGCCACATTCAGTACTTC.

This chain links TRBV18 with TRBJ1-1, with unresolved D. V lost 0 bases, J lost 0 bases, and 8 bases lay in between. CDR1 is KGHSH and CDR2 is LQKENI in the germline V gene. The length of the CDR3 is 15 residues. The CDR3: CASSPPKDVNTEAFF. In DNA, the CDR3 is TGTGCCAGCTCACCACCGAAGGACGTGAACACTGAAGCTTTCTTT. The full variable domain, its missing parts supplied by reference TRBV18 and TRBJ1-1, is NAGVMQNPRHLVRRRGQEARLRCSPMKGHSHVYWYRQLPEEGLKFMVYLQKENIIDESGMPKERFSAEFPKEGPSILRIQQVVRGDSAAYFCASSPPKDVNTEAFFGQGTRLTVV.

This CDR3 is CASSSSSWGDSYNSPLHF. CDR3 sequence (DNA): TGTGCCAGCAGCTCTTCCTCGTGGGGGGACTCCTATAATTCACCCCTCCACTTT. The chain couples TRBV7-2 to TRBJ1-6, with D possibly matching TRBD1 (5 bases). The CDR3 covers 18 residues. V dropped 4 bases and J dropped 0 bases, with 16 bases sitting between them. Germline V lookup: CDR1 SGHTA, CDR2 FQGNSA.

V is TRBV5-1 and J is TRBJ2-1; D unresolved. V lost 2 bases and J lost 9, with 9 bases in between. Germline assignment: CDR1 SGHRS and CDR2 YFSETQ. The CDR3 covers 12 residues. The CDR3: CASSLEYGEQFF. CDR3 in DNA: TGCGCCAGCAGCTTAGAGTACGGTGAGCAGTTCTTC.

This clone is a singleton in its sample. This chain connects TRBV5-4 to TRBJ2-7, with D perhaps assigned TRBD1 or TRBD2 (7 bases each). V lost 2 bases to trimming and J lost 2 bases, with 11 bases between them. The CDR3 loop spans 14 amino acids. CDR1 SGHNT and CDR2 YYREEE come from the germline V gene (reference sequence). The CDR3 coding sequence is TGTGCCAGCAGCTTACAGGGGACTACCTACGAGCAGTACTTC. This codes for CASSLQGTTYEQYF.

CDR3 in amino acids: CASSLTKNYGYTF. The CDR3 coding sequence is TGTGCCAGCAGTCTTACTAAAAACTATGGCTACACCTTC. The chain carries TRBV12-3 or TRBV12-4 and TRBJ1-2; D uncertain. V was trimmed by 5 bases and J by 2 bases, leaving 9 bases between them. The CDR3 is 13 amino acids.

The J gene is TRBJ2-2, the V gene TRBV19, with D possibly matching TRBD1 (5 bases). Per germline, CDR1 LNHDA and CDR2 SQIVND (reference sequence). The CDR3 has 13 residues. The germline V and J ends were trimmed by 3 bases and 6 bases, with 8 bases remaining between them. The CDR3 nucleotides are TGTGCCAGTAGTATGACAGTCCCCGGGGAGCTGTTTTTT. Translation: CASSMTVPGELFF.

The chain is built from TRBV6-2 or TRBV6-3 and TRBJ1-1; 9 nucleotides line up with TRBD1. Germline V gene lookup returns CDR1 MNHEY and CDR2 SVGEGT. With V trimmed by 2 bases and J by 5 bases, 3 bases remained unmatched. This CDR3 is 14 amino acids long. The CDR3 reads CASSYMTGGTEAFF. In DNA form, the CDR3 reads TGTGCCAGCAGTTACATGACAGGGGGGACTGAAGCTTTCTTT.

The gene calls are TRBV10-3 and TRBJ1-6; D not resolved. Trimming left V 4 bases short and J 10 bases short, with 11 bases between. From germline, CDR1 is ENHRY and CDR2 SYGVKD. This CDR3 region has 13 residues. CDR3 bases: TGTGCCATCAGTGGGGATGAGGGCTCACCCCTCCACTTT. Translation gives CAISGDEGSPLHF.

The chain combines TRBV2 with TRBJ2-3, with 7 positions matching TRBD1. V trimming: 8 bases; J trimming: 2 bases; junction bases outside the gene matches: 16. The CDR3 spans 17 residues. Germline V gene data show CDR1 as SNHLY and CDR2 as FYNNEI. As DNA, the CDR3 is TGTGCCAGCCTACCCCAGCCGGACAGGCGGTACACAGATACGCAGTATTTT. This codes for CASLPQPDRRYTDTQYF. Full variable domain (missing parts from reference TRBV2 and TRBJ2-3): EPEVTQTPSHQVTQMGQEVILRCVPISNHLYFYWYRQILGQKVEFLVSFYNNEISEKSEIFDDQFSVERPDGSNFTLKIRSTKLEDSAMYFCASLPQPDRRYTDTQYFGPGTRLTVL.

V usage is TRBV19 and J usage is TRBJ2-3, with D maybe TRBD1 (5 bases). CDR3 length: 13 amino acids. Per the germline V gene, CDR1 is LNHDA and CDR2 is SQIVND (reference sequence). V gave up 5 bases and J gave up 4 bases, with 10 bases separating them. The CDR3 region has the DNA TGTGCCAGTAGTCAGGGTACCCCAGATACGCAGTATTTT. Residues: CASSQGTPDTQYF. The full variable domain, rest sourced from reference TRBV19 and TRBJ2-3, is DGGITQSPKYLFRKEGQNVTLSCEQNLNHDAMYWYRQDPGQGLRLIYYSQIVNDFQKGDIAEGYSVSREKKESFPLTVTSAQKNPTAFYLCASSQGTPDTQYFGPGTRLTVL.

The CDR3 DNA follows: TGTGCCCCTACTAGTCTTGGCTACACCTTC. Translating gives CAPTSLGYTF. The V call is TRBV21-1, the J call TRBJ1-2. TRBV21-1 is termed a pseudogene. The CDR3 totals 10 residues.

The chain employs TRBV27 and TRBJ2-1; TRBD2 aligns across 11 bases. V shed 5 bases and J 10 bases; nucleotides not matched to a gene: 10. This CDR3 is 15 amino acids long. CDR1 and CDR2 (germline): MNHEY, SMNVEV (reference sequence). CDR3 bases: TGTGCCAGCAGTCCTACTAGCGGGAGATGGGCCGAGCAGTTCTTC. As protein: CASSPTSGRWAEQFF.

This chain connects TRBV5-1 to TRBJ2-3, with 12 nucleotides matching TRBD2. V gave up 4 bases and J gave up 6 bases; unmatched junction bases: 6. The CDR3 sequence is 15 residues long. CDR1 is SGHRS, CDR2 YFSETQ, per germline. The CDR3 region is CASSRTSGAGDTQYF. The CDR3 coding sequence is TGCGCCAGCAGCCGGACTAGCGGGGCGGGGGATACGCAGTATTTT. Variable domain in full (rest from reference TRBV5-1 and TRBJ2-3): KAGVTQTPRYLIKTRGQQVTLSCSPISGHRSVSWYQQTPGQGLQFLFEYFSETQRNKGNFPGRFSGRQFSNSRSEMNVSTLELGDSALYLCASSRTSGAGDTQYFGPGTRLTVL.

The genes are TRBV24-1 and TRBJ2-2; 8 bases are a match to TRBD2. V lost 5 bases and J lost 3; bases outside the gene matches: 10. The V gene's germline CDR1 is KGHDR and CDR2 SFDVKD. The CDR3 length is 17 residues. CDR3 DNA sequence: TGTGCCACCAGTGGGCAGGGAGCGGGAGATCACACCGGGGAGCTGTTTTTT. It translates to CATSGQGAGDHTGELFF.

The chain has TRBV6-2 or TRBV6-3 and TRBJ2-7, with D perhaps TRBD1 (5 bases). There are 11 residues in the CDR3. Germline CDR1 and CDR2: MNHEY and SVGEGT. V was cut by 5 bases and J by 7 bases, with 9 bases left in between. The CDR3 nucleotides read TGTGCCAGCAGTGACAGTGGAGAGCAGTACTTC. It codes for CASSDSGEQYF.

This chain links TRBV29-1 with TRBJ1-2; the match to TRBD1 covers 9 bases. The CDR3 sequence is 12 residues long. Germline lookup yields CDR1 SQVTM and CDR2 ANQGSEA. The trim removed 4 bases at V and 3 bases at J, leaving 0 bases unmatched. CDR3 in amino acids: CSVGQGDYGYTF. The CDR3 nucleotides read TGCAGCGTTGGACAGGGGGACTATGGCTACACCTTC.

This clone occurred a few times. This chain uses TRBV6-4 with TRBJ1-1; a possible D gene is TRBD1 (5 bases). From germline, CDR1 is MRHNA and CDR2 SNTAGT. Trimming stripped 1 base from V and 4 bases from J, with 10 bases between. The CDR3 runs to 14 residues. The CDR3 loop reads CASSDWAGSTEAFF. Written as DNA, the CDR3 is TGTGCCAGCAGTGACTGGGCAGGGAGCACTGAAGCTTTCTTT.

About this clone itself: This specimen includes other DNA sequences encoding the same CDR3. CDR3 in amino acids: CASSLFGSYEQYF. DNA of the CDR3: TGTGCCAGCAGCTTGTTTGGGAGCTACGAGCAGTACTTC. This chain connects TRBV5-4 to TRBJ2-7; D may be TRBD2 (5 bases). CDR1 SGHNT and CDR2 YYREEE come from the germline V gene (reference sequence). The CDR3 has 13 amino acids. V lost 1 base, J lost 3 bases, and 8 bases lay in between.

CDR3 in amino acids: CASSFSGLAGYF. The DNA of the CDR3 is TGTGCCAGCAGCTTTTCCGGACTAGCGGGGTATTTT. This rearrangement joins TRBV7-9 to TRBJ2-3, with TRBD2 identical over 11 bases. CDR3 length equals 12 residues. Germline values: CDR1 SEHNR, CDR2 FQNEAQ (reference sequence). With V trimmed by 3 bases and J by 14 bases, 4 bases remained unmatched.

The chain uses TRBV6-2 or TRBV6-3 and TRBJ2-7, with D maybe TRBD2 (5 bases). Germline CDR1 MNHEY, CDR2 SVGEGT. The CDR3 contains 15 residues. Trimming stripped 5 bases from V and 4 bases from J, with 18 bases between. CDR3 nucleotides: TGTGCCAGCAGTACAAGAATAGGGCGGGTATACGAGCAGTACTTC. This codes for CASSTRIGRVYEQYF.

This clone was detected a few times. Written as DNA, the CDR3 is TGCGCCAGCAGCCAATCCGACTACTACAATGAGCAGTTCTTC. Protein: CASSQSDYYNEQFF. J is TRBJ2-1 and V is TRBV4-1, with D maybe TRBD2 (5 bases). Between the trimmed V and J ends, which lost 2 bases and 3 bases, there was a span of 8 bases. The CDR3 length is 14 residues. Germline V gives CDR1 MGHRA, CDR2 YSYEKL.

The chain links TRBV9 to TRBJ2-5, with D perhaps TRBD1 (6 bases). The CDR3 contains 16 residues. V was trimmed by 0 bases and J by 4 bases, leaving 16 bases between them. From germline, CDR1 is SGDLS and CDR2 YYNGEE. CDR3 in DNA: TGTGCCAGCAGCGTAGCTGATAACAGGGCGCGAGAGACCCAGTACTTC. Its translation is CASSVADNRARETQYF.

The rearrangement links TRBV28 to TRBJ1-1; possibly TRBD1 for D (5 bases). The CDR3 has 13 amino acids. V lost 5 bases, J lost 0 bases, and 7 bases lay in between. Germline loops: CDR1 MDHEN, CDR2 SYDVKM. The CDR3 is CASSQTVNTEAFF. The CDR3 DNA reads TGTGCCAGCAGTCAGACAGTGAACACTGAAGCTTTCTTT.

The V gene is TRBV24-1, the J gene TRBJ2-5; D is ambiguous. V lost 4 bases and J lost 5, with 10 bases in between. The germline V gene encodes CDR1 KGHDR and CDR2 SFDVKD. CDR3 length: 13 residues. CDR3 amino acids: CATSDHKSETQYF. DNA of the CDR3: TGTGCCACCAGTGACCACAAAAGCGAGACCCAGTACTTC.